The TCR beta chain under discussion was sequenced for a study of T cell responses to AZD1222 COVID-19 vaccine. Notes on the study in general: Clonal diversity may have been underestimated, and the donors were mostly white British, with more females than males.

TCRdb keeps only in-frame clones here, not all; method: immunoSEQ multiplex PCR. The table has approximately 120,000 clones, 80% to 90% seen once. As to this clone: Its antigen remains unknown.

The receptor was derived from an adult in good health. The material was peripheral blood, obtained on day 0 of AZD1222 vaccination.

For the CDR3, the DNA is TGTGCCTGGAGTGTATCTGGGGCCACTGAAGCTTTCTTT. This sequence encodes CAWSVSGATEAFF. The rearrangement joins TRBV30 to TRBJ1-1; weak D call: TRBD1 (5 bases). Trimming left V 0 bases short and J 4 bases short, with 9 bases between. CDR3 length: 13 amino acids. Germline CDR1 is GTSNPN and CDR2 is SVGIG (reference sequence).